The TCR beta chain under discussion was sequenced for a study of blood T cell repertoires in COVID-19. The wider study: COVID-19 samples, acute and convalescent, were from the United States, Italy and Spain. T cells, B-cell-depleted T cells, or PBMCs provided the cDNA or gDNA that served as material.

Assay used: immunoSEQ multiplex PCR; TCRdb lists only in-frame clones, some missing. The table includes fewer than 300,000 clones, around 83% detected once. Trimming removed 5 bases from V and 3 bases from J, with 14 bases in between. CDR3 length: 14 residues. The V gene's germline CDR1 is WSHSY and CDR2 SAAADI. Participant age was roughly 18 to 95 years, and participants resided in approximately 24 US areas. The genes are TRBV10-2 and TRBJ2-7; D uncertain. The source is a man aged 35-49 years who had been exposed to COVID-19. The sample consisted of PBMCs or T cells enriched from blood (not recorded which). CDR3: CASSLAESVYEQYF. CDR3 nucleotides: TGCGCCAGCAGTCTGGCGGAATCAGTCTACGAGCAGTACTTC.